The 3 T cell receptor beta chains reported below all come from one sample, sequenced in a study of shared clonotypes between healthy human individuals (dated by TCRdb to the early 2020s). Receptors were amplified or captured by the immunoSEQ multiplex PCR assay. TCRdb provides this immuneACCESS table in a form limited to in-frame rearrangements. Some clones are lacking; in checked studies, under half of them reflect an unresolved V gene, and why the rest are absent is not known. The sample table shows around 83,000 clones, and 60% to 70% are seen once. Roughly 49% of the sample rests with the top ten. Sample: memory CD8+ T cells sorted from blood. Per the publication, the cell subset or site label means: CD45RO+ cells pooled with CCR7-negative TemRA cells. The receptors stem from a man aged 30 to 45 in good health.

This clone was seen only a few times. The CDR3 region is CASSLYMVREVTDTQYF. The DNA of the CDR3 is TGTGCCAGCAGTTTATACATGGTGCGGGAGGTCACAGATACGCAGTATTTT. V usage is TRBV27 and J usage is TRBJ2-3, with 8 bases identical to TRBD2. The CDR3 spans 17 residues. Trimming cost V 1 base and J 2 bases; bases outside gene matches: 8. Germline lookup yields CDR1 MNHEY and CDR2 SMNVEV (reference sequence).

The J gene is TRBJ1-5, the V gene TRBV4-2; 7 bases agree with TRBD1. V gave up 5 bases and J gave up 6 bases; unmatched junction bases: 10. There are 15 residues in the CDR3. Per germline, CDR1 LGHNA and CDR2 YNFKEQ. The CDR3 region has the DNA TGTGCCAGCAGCTTGGCCTCCCAGGGGGGTCAGCCCCAGCATTTT. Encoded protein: CASSLASQGGQPQHF.

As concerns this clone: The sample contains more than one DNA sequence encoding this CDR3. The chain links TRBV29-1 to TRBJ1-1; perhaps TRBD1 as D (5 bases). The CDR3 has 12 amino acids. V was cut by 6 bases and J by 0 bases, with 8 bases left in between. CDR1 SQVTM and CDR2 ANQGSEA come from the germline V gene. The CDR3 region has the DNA TGCAGCGTGGGACGTATGAACACTGAAGCTTTCTTT. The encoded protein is CSVGRMNTEAFF.